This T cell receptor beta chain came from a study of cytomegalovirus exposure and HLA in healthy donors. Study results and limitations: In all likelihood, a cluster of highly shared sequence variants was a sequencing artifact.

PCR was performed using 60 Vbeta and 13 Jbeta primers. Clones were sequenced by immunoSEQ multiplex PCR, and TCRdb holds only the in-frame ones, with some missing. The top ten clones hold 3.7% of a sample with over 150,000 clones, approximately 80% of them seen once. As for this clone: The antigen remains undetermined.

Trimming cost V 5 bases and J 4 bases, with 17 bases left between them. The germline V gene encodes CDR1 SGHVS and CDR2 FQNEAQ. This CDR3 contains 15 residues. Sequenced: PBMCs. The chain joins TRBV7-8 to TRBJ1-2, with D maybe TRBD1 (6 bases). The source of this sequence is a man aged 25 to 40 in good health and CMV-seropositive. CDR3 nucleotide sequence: TGTGCCAGCAGCCCAAGACGACAGGCGGCCTATGGCTACACCTTC. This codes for CASSPRRQAAYGYTF.